This passage covers 29 T cell receptor beta chains from one sample sequenced in a study of blood T cell repertoires in COVID-19. The repertoire was sequenced with immunoSEQ multiplex PCR; TCRdb's copy has only in-frame clones and lacks some. The table lists 150,000 or so clones, around 80% of them singletons. The sequenced sample was peripheral blood. The receptors come from a woman of 80 years or more with acute or convalescent COVID-19.

This rearrangement joins TRBV11-2 to TRBJ1-4; 7 bases are shared with TRBD1. Germline trimming cut 9 bases from V and 4 bases from J; bases unmatched to any gene: 11. CDR1 is SGHAT, CDR2 FQNNGV, per germline. The CDR3 is 15 amino acids. CDR3 sequence: CASSTGEGGNEKLFF. In DNA, the CDR3 is TGTGCCAGTTCAACAGGGGAAGGGGGTAATGAAAAACTGTTTTTT.

The rearrangement links TRBV28 to TRBJ1-1; tentative D call: TRBD1 (6 bases). The V end was cut by 8 bases, the J end by 1 base, with 14 bases between. The germline V gene encodes CDR1 MDHEN and CDR2 SYDVKM. The CDR3 has 14 residues. CDR3 amino acids: CASLPGQTNTEAFF. The CDR3 DNA is TGTGCCAGCCTACCCGGACAGACGAACACTGAAGCTTTCTTT. The full variable domain, its missing parts supplied by reference TRBV28 and TRBJ1-1, is DVKVTQSSRYLVKRTGEKVFLECVQDMDHENMFWYRQDPGLGLRLIYFSYDVKMKEKGDIPEGYSVSREKKERFSLILESASTNQTSMYLCASLPGQTNTEAFFGQGTRLTVV.

The rearrangement joins TRBV7-2 to TRBJ1-3; D is uncertain. V was cut by 1 base and J by 4 bases, with 8 bases left in between. The CDR3 length is 14 residues. Germline lookup yields CDR1 SGHTA and CDR2 FQGNSA. The CDR3 protein is CASSLEQSGNTIYF. The CDR3 nucleotides are TGTGCCAGCAGCTTAGAACAGTCCGGAAACACCATATATTTT.

The CDR3 nucleotides read TGTGCCAGCAAAAGGGGGCTGAACACTGAAGCTTTCTTT. Translating gives CASKRGLNTEAFF. The chain is built from TRBV28 and TRBJ1-1, with 7 nucleotides matching TRBD1. CDR3 length equals 13 residues. Germline-derived CDR1 and CDR2 are MDHEN and SYDVKM. With V trimmed by 7 bases and J by 0 bases, 2 bases remained unmatched.

This chain connects TRBV10-3 to TRBJ2-1, with 7 bases that match TRBD2. The CDR3 is 17 amino acids. V was clipped by 4 bases and J by 2 bases; unmatched bases: 11. In germline, CDR1 is ENHRY, CDR2 SYGVKD. Here the CDR3 reads CAISALSGGSAYNEQFF. In DNA form, the CDR3 reads TGTGCCATCAGTGCTCTCTCGGGGGGATCTGCCTACAATGAGCAGTTCTTC.

The genes are TRBV19 and TRBJ1-1, with TRBD1 matching over 9 bases. Germline-derived CDR1 and CDR2 are LNHDA and SQIVND (reference sequence). The CDR3 consists of 14 residues. The V and J ends lost 5 bases and 7 bases, in that order; junction bases with no gene match: 8. In DNA form, the CDR3 reads TGTGCCAGTAGTGAAACAGGGGGCCACATTGAAGCTTTCTTT. Its protein product is CASSETGGHIEAFF.

The V call is TRBV6-5, the J call TRBJ2-5; 7 bases map to TRBD2. Germline V gene data show CDR1 as MNHEY and CDR2 as SVGAGI. The CDR3 runs 15 residues. V lost 6 bases to trimming and J lost 1 base; unmatched junction nucleotides: 8. The CDR3 sequence is CASSALGGTQETQYF. For the CDR3, the DNA is TGTGCCAGCAGCGCCCTGGGGGGGACCCAAGAGACCCAGTACTTC.

J is TRBJ2-5 and V is TRBV28; no clear D gene. This CDR3 has 14 residues. Germline V lookup: CDR1 MDHEN, CDR2 SYDVKM. The germline V and J ends were trimmed by 3 bases and 10 bases, with 18 bases remaining between them. In DNA, the CDR3 is TGTGCCAGCAGTTTTTCTCTGGGCGTGAAGATCCAGTACTTC. Protein sequence: CASSFSLGVKIQYF.

A few counts support this clone. CDR3 sequence reads: CASMKAGASYEQYF. The CDR3 nucleotides read TGTGCCAGCATGAAAGCGGGCGCCTCCTACGAGCAGTACTTC. This chain links TRBV7-9 with TRBJ2-7; D is possibly TRBD2 (6 bases). Germline V lookup: CDR1 SEHNR, CDR2 FQNEAQ (reference sequence). V lost 7 bases and J 0 bases, leaving 13 bases between the germline ends. The CDR3 has 14 residues.

V gene TRBV27 combines with J gene TRBJ2-7; D is ambiguous. Germline CDR1 is MNHEY and CDR2 is SMNVEV (reference sequence). This CDR3 comprises 10 residues. With 2 bases removed from V and 11 bases from J, the gap between germline ends came to 7 bases. DNA for the CDR3: TGTGCCAGCAGTTTACCCGACAAGTACTTC. Residues: CASSLPDKYF.

The CDR3 reads CASSLTTSAGNLAKNIQYF. The CDR3 region has the DNA TGTGCCAGCAGCTTAACAACCTCGGCGGGGAACTTAGCCAAAAACATTCAGTACTTC. The rearrangement joins TRBV7-2 to TRBJ2-4; TRBD2 might be the D (6 bases). Trimming removed 2 bases at V and 0 bases at J, with 20 bases between. The CDR3 totals 19 residues. CDR1 and CDR2 (germline): SGHTA, FQGNSA.

This chain joins TRBV5-4 and TRBJ2-3; TRBD2 is a possible D gene (7 bases). V lost 0 bases to trimming and J lost 6 bases, with 14 bases between them. CDR3 size: 15 residues. Germline V gives CDR1 SGHNT, CDR2 YYREEE (reference sequence). The DNA of the CDR3 is TGTGCCAGCAGCTTGGATGGGGGGGCGGAGGATACGCAGTATTTT. Amino acid sequence: CASSLDGGAEDTQYF.

This chain links TRBV19 with TRBJ2-3; D possibly corresponds to TRBD2 (6 bases). This CDR3 comprises 13 residues. Germline loops: CDR1 LNHDA, CDR2 SQIVND (reference sequence). The ends were cut back, 5 bases at V and 1 base at J, with 7 bases in the middle. The CDR3 nucleotides read TGTGCCAGTAGTTGGGGGGGCACAGATACGCAGTATTTT. This sequence encodes CASSWGGTDTQYF.

The gene calls are TRBV5-5 and TRBJ2-7; TRBD2 might be the D (7 bases). V was pared by 1 base and J by 3 bases, with 14 bases between. Per the germline V gene, CDR1 is SGHKS and CDR2 is YYEKEE (reference sequence). The CDR3 has 15 amino acids. CDR3 region: CASSLWGGPDYEQYF. CDR3 nucleotides: TGTGCCAGCAGCTTGTGGGGGGGGCCCGACTACGAGCAGTACTTC.

The chain is built from TRBV19 and TRBJ2-3; 9 bases match TRBD1. The CDR3 is 14 residues long. Germline CDR1 reads LNHDA; CDR2 reads SQIVND (reference sequence). V lost 2 bases to trimming and J lost 5 bases; unmatched junction nucleotides: 2. Here the CDR3 DNA reads TGTGCCAGTAGTATAACAGGGGGCGGAGATACGCAGTATTTT. It translates to CASSITGGGDTQYF. Combining the CDR3 with reference TRBV19 and TRBJ2-3 gives the whole variable domain DGGITQSPKYLFRKEGQNVTLSCEQNLNHDAMYWYRQDPGQGLRLIYYSQIVNDFQKGDIAEGYSVSREKKESFPLTVTSAQKNPTAFYLCASSITGGGDTQYFGPGTRLTVL.

V is TRBV6-5 and J is TRBJ1-2; 9 bases align to TRBD1. The trim removed 2 bases at V and 6 bases at J, leaving 10 bases unmatched. Germline V CDR1 and CDR2: MNHEY, SVGAGI. This CDR3 has 16 amino acids. The CDR3 protein is CASSYTWDRELDGYTF. The CDR3 region has the DNA TGTGCCAGCAGTTACACCTGGGACAGGGAATTAGATGGCTACACCTTC.

The CDR3, as DNA: TGTGCCAGCCTTATACAGAGAGAAGCTTTCTTT. It yields the protein CASLIQREAFF. This chain joins TRBV2 and TRBJ1-1, with D unclear. CDR1 and CDR2 (germline): SNHLY, FYNNEI. The ends were cut back, 8 bases at V and 8 bases at J, with 12 bases in the middle. CDR3 size: 11 residues. The full variable domain, completed using reference TRBV2 and TRBJ1-1, is EPEVTQTPSHQVTQMGQEVILRCVPISNHLYFYWYRQILGQKVEFLVSFYNNEISEKSEIFDDQFSVERPDGSNFTLKIRSTKLEDSAMYFCASLIQREAFFGQGTRLTVV.

This chain connects TRBV27 to TRBJ1-2; D not certain. This CDR3 has 16 amino acids. Germline V CDR1 and CDR2: MNHEY, SMNVEV (reference sequence). V was cut by 5 bases and J by 2 bases, with 18 bases left in between. Here the CDR3 DNA reads TGTGCCAGCAGTCCTACCGGGGTGGGGATGAACTATGGCTACACCTTC. It translates to CASSPTGVGMNYGYTF.

V is TRBV29-1 and J is TRBJ2-7; the match to TRBD2 covers 7 bases. The CDR3 contains 13 residues. V shed 1 base, J shed 4 bases, and the junction held 4 bases outside the gene matches. CDR1 and CDR2 from the germline V gene are SQVTM and ANQGSEA. The CDR3 loop is CSVEAGGSYEQYF. The CDR3 DNA reads as TGCAGCGTTGAAGCGGGGGGATCTTACGAGCAGTACTTC.

The J gene is TRBJ2-7, the V gene TRBV6-5, with TRBD1 as a possible D gene (6 bases). Per germline, CDR1 MNHEY and CDR2 SVGAGI. V lost 7 bases and J 3 bases, leaving 13 bases between the germline ends. This CDR3 has 13 residues. For the CDR3, the DNA is TGTGCCAGCACTGGGACATTTGGCTACGAGCAGTACTTC. This sequence encodes CASTGTFGYEQYF.

This chain connects TRBV27 to TRBJ1-5; D unclear. Germline values: CDR1 MNHEY, CDR2 SMNVEV (reference sequence). The V end was cut by 0 bases, the J end by 0 bases, with 6 bases between. The CDR3 contains 15 residues. CDR3 nucleotides: TGTGCCAGCAGTTTATCCGGTTATAGCAATCAGCCCCAGCATTTT. It specifies CASSLSGYSNQPQHF.

The V and J genes are TRBV18 and TRBJ1-6, with 7 bases aligning to TRBD1. CDR1 KGHSH and CDR2 LQKENI come from the germline V gene. V dropped 5 bases and J dropped 7; count of bases not matched to a gene: 5. This CDR3 spans 14 amino acids. The CDR3 DNA is TGTGCCAGCTCAGAGACAGGGTTCAATTCACCCCTCCACTTT. Its protein is CASSETGFNSPLHF.

The CDR3 DNA follows: TGCGCCAGCAGCTTCCTTACACCTACTACGTCTATGAACACTGAAGCTTTCTTT. Its translation is CASSFLTPTTSMNTEAFF. This chain links TRBV5-1 with TRBJ1-1; D is ambiguous. The CDR3 sequence is 18 residues long. V gave up 2 bases and J gave up 0 bases, with 20 bases separating them. Germline V gene data show CDR1 as SGHRS and CDR2 as YFSETQ.

The V gene is TRBV20-1, the J gene TRBJ2-1, with TRBD2 as a possible D gene (6 bases). Trimming took 3 bases from V and 0 from J, leaving 18 bases between them. This CDR3 region has 17 residues. The germline V gene has CDR1 DFQATT and CDR2 SNEGSKA (reference sequence). CDR3 protein: CSASRRRSGRSYNEQFF. CDR3 DNA sequence: TGCAGTGCTAGTAGGCGTCGTAGCGGTCGCTCCTACAATGAGCAGTTCTTC.

V usage is TRBV5-1 and J usage is TRBJ2-7; 12 bases fit TRBD1. Germline V gene data show CDR1 as SGHRS and CDR2 as YFSETQ. The CDR3 covers 14 residues. The V and J ends lost 4 bases and 6 bases, in that order; junction bases with no gene match: 5. The CDR3 loop is CASSPGQGAGEQYF. Here the CDR3 DNA reads TGCGCCAGCAGCCCGGGACAGGGGGCGGGCGAGCAGTACTTC.

The chain links TRBV18 to TRBJ1-1; 7 bases agree with TRBD1. The germline CDR1 and CDR2 sequences are KGHSH and LQKENI. CDR3 length: 15 residues. V shed 1 base and J 3 bases; nucleotides not matched to a gene: 5. The CDR3 region is CASSPQIQGHTEAFF. The CDR3, as DNA: TGTGCCAGCTCACCACAAATACAGGGGCACACTGAAGCTTTCTTT. The full variable domain, its missing parts supplied by reference TRBV18 and TRBJ1-1, is NAGVMQNPRHLVRRRGQEARLRCSPMKGHSHVYWYRQLPEEGLKFMVYLQKENIIDESGMPKERFSAEFPKEGPSILRIQQVVRGDSAAYFCASSPQIQGHTEAFFGQGTRLTVV.

J is TRBJ2-3 and V is TRBV11-3; 9 nucleotides match TRBD2. This CDR3 has 16 residues. The V gene's germline CDR1 is SGHNT and CDR2 YENEEA. V shed 4 bases, J shed 0 bases, and the junction held 5 bases outside the gene matches. CDR3 nucleotide sequence: TGTGCCAGCAGCTCTGGGACTAGCAGCAGCACAGATACGCAGTATTTT. Translating gives CASSSGTSSSTDTQYF. Using reference TRBV11-3 and TRBJ2-3 for the parts outside the CDR3, the full variable domain is EAGVVQSPRYKIIEKKQPVAFWCNPISGHNTLYWYLQNLGQGPELLIRYENEEAVDDSQLPKDRFSAERLKGVDSTLKIQPAELGDSAVYLCASSSGTSSSTDTQYFGPGTRLTVL.

The rearrangement joins TRBV3-1 (or the pseudogene TRBV3-2) to TRBJ2-3, with D possibly matching TRBD2 (5 bases). The CDR3 length is 16 residues. The ends were cut back, 1 base at V and 7 bases at J, with 18 bases in the middle. CDR1 LGHDT and CDR2 YNNKEL come from the germline V gene (reference sequence). CDR3 amino acids: CASSQVLTGNTHTQYF. DNA of the CDR3: TGTGCCAGCAGCCAAGTTCTCACGGGAAACACTCATACGCAGTATTTT.

This clone was counted at least ten times. The V gene is TRBV29-1, the J gene TRBJ1-1; no clear D gene. Trimming removed 5 bases from V and 1 base from J, with 11 bases in between. Per the germline V gene, CDR1 is SQVTM and CDR2 is ANQGSEA. The CDR3 runs to 13 residues. CDR3 nucleotides: TGCAGCGTTCGGGAGGACCCGAACACTGAAGCTTTCTTT. Protein product: CSVREDPNTEAFF. Based on the CDR3 plus reference TRBV29-1 and TRBJ1-1, the full variable domain is SAVISQKPSRDICQRGTSLTIQCQVDSQVTMMFWYRQQPGQSLTLIATANQGSEATYESGFVIDKFPISRPNLTFSTLTVSNMSPEDSSIYLCSVREDPNTEAFFGQGTRLTVV.